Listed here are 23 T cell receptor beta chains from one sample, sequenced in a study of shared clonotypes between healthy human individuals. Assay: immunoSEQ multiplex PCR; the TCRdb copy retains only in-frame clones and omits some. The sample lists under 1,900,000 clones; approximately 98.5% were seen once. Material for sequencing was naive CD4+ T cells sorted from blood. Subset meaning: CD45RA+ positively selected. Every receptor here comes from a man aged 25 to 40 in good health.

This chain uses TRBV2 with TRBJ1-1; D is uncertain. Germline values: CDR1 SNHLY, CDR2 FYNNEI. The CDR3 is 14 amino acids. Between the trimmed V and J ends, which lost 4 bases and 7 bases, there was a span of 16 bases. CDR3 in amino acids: CASSVWGVRIEAFF. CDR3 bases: TGTGCCAGCAGTGTCTGGGGTGTCCGAATTGAAGCTTTCTTT.

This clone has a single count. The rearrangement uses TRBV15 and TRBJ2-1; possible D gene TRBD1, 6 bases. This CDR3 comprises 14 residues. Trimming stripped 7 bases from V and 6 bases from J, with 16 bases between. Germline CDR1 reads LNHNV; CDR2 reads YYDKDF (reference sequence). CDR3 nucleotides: TGTGCCACCAAAAGTTGGGTACAGGGCAATGAGCAGTTCTTC. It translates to CATKSWVQGNEQFF.

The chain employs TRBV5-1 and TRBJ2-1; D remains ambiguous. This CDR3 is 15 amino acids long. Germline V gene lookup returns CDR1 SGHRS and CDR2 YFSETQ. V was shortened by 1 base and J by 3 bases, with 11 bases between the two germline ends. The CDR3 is CASSLIETYYNEQFF. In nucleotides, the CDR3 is TGCGCCAGCAGCTTGATTGAGACTTACTACAATGAGCAGTTCTTC.

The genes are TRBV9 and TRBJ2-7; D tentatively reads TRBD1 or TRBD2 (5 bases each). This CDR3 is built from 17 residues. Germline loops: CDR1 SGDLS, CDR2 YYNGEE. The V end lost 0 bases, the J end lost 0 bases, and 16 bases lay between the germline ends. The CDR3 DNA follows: TGTGCCAGCAGCGTAGAGGGGCGGTGGGGACCCTCCTACGAGCAGTACTTC. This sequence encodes CASSVEGRWGPSYEQYF.

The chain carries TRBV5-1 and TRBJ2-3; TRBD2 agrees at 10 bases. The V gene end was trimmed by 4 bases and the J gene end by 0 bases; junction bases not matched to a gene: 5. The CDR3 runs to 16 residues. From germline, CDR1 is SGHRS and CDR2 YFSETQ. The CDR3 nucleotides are TGCGCCAGCAGCCTACTAGCGGGGTCTAGCACAGATACGCAGTATTTT. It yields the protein CASSLLAGSSTDTQYF.

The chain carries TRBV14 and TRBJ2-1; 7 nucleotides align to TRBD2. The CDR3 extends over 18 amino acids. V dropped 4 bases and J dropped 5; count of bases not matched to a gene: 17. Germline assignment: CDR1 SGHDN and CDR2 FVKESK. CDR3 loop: CASSPKINRLALHNEQFF. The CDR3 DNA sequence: TGTGCCAGCAGCCCGAAAATCAACCGACTAGCTCTCCACAATGAGCAGTTCTTC.

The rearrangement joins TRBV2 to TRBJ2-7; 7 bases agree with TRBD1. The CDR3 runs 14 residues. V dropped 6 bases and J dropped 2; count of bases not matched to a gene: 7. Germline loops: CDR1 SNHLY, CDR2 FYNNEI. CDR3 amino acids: CASRIKQGTYEQYF. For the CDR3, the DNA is TGTGCCAGCAGGATAAAACAGGGGACCTACGAGCAGTACTTC.

CDR3 in DNA: TGTGCCAGTAGTATAGGGGGGGCCGAGAATCAGCCCCAGCATTTT. Encoded protein: CASSIGGAENQPQHF. The chain carries TRBV19 and TRBJ1-5, with TRBD1 as a possible D gene (6 bases). The CDR3 has 15 amino acids. Deletions cut 1 base from V and 4 bases from J, with 11 bases between. Germline V gives CDR1 LNHDA, CDR2 SQIVND (reference sequence).

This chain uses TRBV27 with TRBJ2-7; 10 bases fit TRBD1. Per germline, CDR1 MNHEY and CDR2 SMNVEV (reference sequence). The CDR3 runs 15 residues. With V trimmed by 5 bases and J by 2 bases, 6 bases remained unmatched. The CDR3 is CASSKDRGVTYEQYF. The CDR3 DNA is TGTGCCAGCAGTAAGGACAGGGGGGTAACCTACGAGCAGTACTTC.

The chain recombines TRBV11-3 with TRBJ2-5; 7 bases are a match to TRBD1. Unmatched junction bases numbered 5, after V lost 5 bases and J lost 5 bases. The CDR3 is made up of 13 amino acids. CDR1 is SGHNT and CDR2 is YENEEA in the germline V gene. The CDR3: CASSPTGAETQYF. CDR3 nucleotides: TGTGCCAGCAGCCCAACAGGGGCGGAGACCCAGTACTTC.

The CDR3 protein is CASSLGPSGASSGEQYF. In DNA, the CDR3 is TGCGCCAGCAGCTTGGGGCCTAGCGGAGCCTCTTCGGGTGAGCAGTACTTC. The chain joins TRBV5-1 to TRBJ2-7; TRBD2 matches 7 bases. J lost 7 bases, V lost 0 bases, and 16 bases had no gene match. Germline loops: CDR1 SGHRS, CDR2 YFSETQ. The CDR3 length is 17 residues.

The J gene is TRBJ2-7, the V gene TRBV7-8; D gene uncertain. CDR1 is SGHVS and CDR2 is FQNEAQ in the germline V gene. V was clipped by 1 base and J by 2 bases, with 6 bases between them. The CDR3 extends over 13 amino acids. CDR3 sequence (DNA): TGTGCCAGCAGCTTAGAAGTGGCCTACGAGCAGTACTTC. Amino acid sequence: CASSLEVAYEQYF.

The CDR3 protein is CASSEFEYGYTF. As DNA, the CDR3 is TGTGCCAGCAGTGAATTCGAGTATGGCTACACCTTC. The J gene is TRBJ1-2, the V gene TRBV6-1, with no clear D. Trimming removed 2 bases at V and 5 bases at J, with 6 bases between. The CDR3 consists of 12 residues. CDR1 and CDR2 from the germline V gene are MNHNS and SASEGT.

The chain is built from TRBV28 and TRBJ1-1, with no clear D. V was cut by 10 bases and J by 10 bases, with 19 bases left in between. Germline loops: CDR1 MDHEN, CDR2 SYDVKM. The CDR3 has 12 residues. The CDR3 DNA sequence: TGTGCCATTGAATCACGGGAAGTAGGAGCTTTCTTT. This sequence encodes CAIESREVGAFF.

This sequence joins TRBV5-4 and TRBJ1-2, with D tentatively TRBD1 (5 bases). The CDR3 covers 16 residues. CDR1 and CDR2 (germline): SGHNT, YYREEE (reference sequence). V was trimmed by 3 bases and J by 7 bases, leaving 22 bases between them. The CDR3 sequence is CASSSGLTGLEGGYTF. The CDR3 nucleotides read TGTGCCAGCAGCTCGGGATTAACAGGCCTCGAGGGTGGCTACACCTTC.

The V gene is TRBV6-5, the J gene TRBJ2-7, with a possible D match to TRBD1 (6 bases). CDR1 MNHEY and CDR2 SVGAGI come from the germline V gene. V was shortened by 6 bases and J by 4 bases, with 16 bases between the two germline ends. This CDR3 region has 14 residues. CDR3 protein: CASRSTGTSYEQYF. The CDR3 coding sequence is TGTGCCAGCAGGTCGACCGGGACAAGTTACGAGCAGTACTTC.

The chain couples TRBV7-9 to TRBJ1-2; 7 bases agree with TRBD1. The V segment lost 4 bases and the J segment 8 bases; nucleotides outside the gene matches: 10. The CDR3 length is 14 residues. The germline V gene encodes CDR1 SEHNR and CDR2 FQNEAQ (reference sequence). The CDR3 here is CASSSLRQGWGYTF. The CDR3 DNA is TGTGCCAGCAGCTCACTCCGACAGGGTTGGGGCTACACCTTC. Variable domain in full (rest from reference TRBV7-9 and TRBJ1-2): DTGVSQNPRHKITKRGQNVTFRCDPISEHNRLYWYRQTLGQGPEFLTYFQNEAQLEKSRLLSDRFSAERPKGSFSTLEIQRTEQGDSAMYLCASSSLRQGWGYTFGSGTRLTVV.

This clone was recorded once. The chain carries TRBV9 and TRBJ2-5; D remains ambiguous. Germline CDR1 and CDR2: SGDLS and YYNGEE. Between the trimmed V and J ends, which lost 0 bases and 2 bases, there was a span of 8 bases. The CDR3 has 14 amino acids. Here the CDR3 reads CASSVGPTQETQYF. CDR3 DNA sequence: TGTGCCAGCAGCGTAGGTCCGACTCAAGAGACCCAGTACTTC.

CDR3 nucleotide sequence: TGTGCCATCAGTGAGTCGGGGGGGCCGCAAGAGACCCAGTACTTC. Translation gives CAISESGGPQETQYF. The gene calls are TRBV10-3 and TRBJ2-5, with a possible D match to TRBD2 (7 bases). This CDR3 has 15 amino acids. The V and J ends lost 0 bases and 2 bases respectively, with 10 bases between them. Germline V gene sequence: CDR1 ENHRY, CDR2 SYGVKD.

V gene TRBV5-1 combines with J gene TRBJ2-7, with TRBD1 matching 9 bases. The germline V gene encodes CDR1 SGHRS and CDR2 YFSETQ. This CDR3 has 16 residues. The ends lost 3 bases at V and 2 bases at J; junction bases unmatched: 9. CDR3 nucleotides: TGCGCCAGCAGCTCCCCAGACAGGGGGTTCGCCTACGAGCAGTACTTC. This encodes CASSSPDRGFAYEQYF.

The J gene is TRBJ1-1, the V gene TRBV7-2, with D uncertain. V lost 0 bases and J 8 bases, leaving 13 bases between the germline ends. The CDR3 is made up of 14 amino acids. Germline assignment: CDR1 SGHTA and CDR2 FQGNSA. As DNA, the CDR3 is TGTGCCAGCAGCTTAGCGGCATCTTGGGTGGAAGCTTTCTTT. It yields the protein CASSLAASWVEAFF.

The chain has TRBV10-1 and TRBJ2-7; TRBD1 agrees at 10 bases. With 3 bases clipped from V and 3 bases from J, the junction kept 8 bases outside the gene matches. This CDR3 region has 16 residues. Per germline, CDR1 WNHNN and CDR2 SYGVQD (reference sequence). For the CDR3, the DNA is TGCGCCAGCAGTGATTCCCCGGGACAGGGGCTCTACGAGCAGTACTTC. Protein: CASSDSPGQGLYEQYF.

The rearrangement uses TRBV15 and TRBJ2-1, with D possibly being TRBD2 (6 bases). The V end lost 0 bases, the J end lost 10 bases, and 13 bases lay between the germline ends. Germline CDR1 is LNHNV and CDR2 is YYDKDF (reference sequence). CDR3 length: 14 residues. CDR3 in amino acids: CATSRDRQGGEQFF. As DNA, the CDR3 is TGTGCCACCAGCAGAGATCGTCAGGGAGGCGAGCAGTTCTTC.